A single sample gave rise to the 23 T cell receptor beta chains below, sequenced in a study of T-cell reconstitution after alpha-beta-depleted transplantation in children. Preparation of the TCRbeta library was carried out with unique molecular identifiers. TCRdb processed the PCR reads anew with MiXCR; each CDR3 protein has one entry. The sample has about 610,000 distinct CDR3 sequences, 10% to 13% seen once. Here the sequenced sample was PBMCs from the stem cell graft donor, taken from the stem cell graft. Source of these receptors: a human donor who donated a stem cell graft to a child with acute myeloid leukemia.

This clonotype was seen at least ten times. The chain links TRBV2 to TRBJ2-1; D perhaps matches TRBD2 (6 bases). The V end lost 7 bases, the J end lost 0 bases, and 10 bases lay between the germline ends. CDR1 and CDR2 (germline): SNHLY, FYNNEI. The CDR3 has 14 amino acids. In DNA form, the CDR3 reads TGTGCCAGCACGGACGGGAGCTCCTACAATGAGCAGTTCTTC. This codes for CASTDGSSYNEQFF.

The chain is built from TRBV28 and TRBJ2-3; 14 bases fit TRBD2. The CDR3 runs to 19 residues. Germline V CDR1 and CDR2: MDHEN, SYDVKM. The trim removed 10 bases at V and 4 bases at J, leaving 19 bases unmatched. This CDR3 is CATSSRLGTSGRFSDTQYF. The CDR3 DNA reads as TGTGCCACGTCGTCCCGACTCGGGACTAGCGGGAGATTTTCAGATACGCAGTATTTT.

A note on this clonotype: Germline is not matched at one junction end, which may reflect a read error. The genes are TRBV7-2 and TRBJ2-3; no reliable D call. The CDR3 is 13 amino acids. CDR1 is SGHTA and CDR2 is FQGNSA in the germline V gene. CDR3 sequence reads: CPSSPIWADTQYF. The CDR3 DNA reads TGTCCCAGCAGCCCAATCTGGGCAGATACGCAGTATTTT.

This clonotype was recorded at least ten times. The J gene is TRBJ2-7, the V gene TRBV20-1; a possible D gene is TRBD1 (6 bases). Germline V CDR1 and CDR2: DFQATT, SNEGSKA (reference sequence). CDR3 size: 14 residues. V dropped 2 bases and J dropped 2 bases, with 13 bases sitting between them. The CDR3 loop is CSARRPGQTYEQYF. Here the CDR3 DNA reads TGCAGTGCTAGAAGACCGGGACAAACCTACGAGCAGTACTTC.

V usage is TRBV9 and J usage is TRBJ2-2; D is undetermined. The CDR3 sequence is 14 residues long. CDR1 is SGDLS, CDR2 YYNGEE, per germline. V gave up 0 bases and J gave up 4 bases, with 7 bases separating them. The chain's CDR3 is CASSVDVSTGELFF. The CDR3 DNA sequence: TGTGCCAGCAGCGTAGATGTTAGCACCGGGGAGCTGTTTTTT.

This clonotype was seen many times. The chain links TRBV19 to TRBJ2-7; D might be TRBD1 or TRBD2, each matching 6 bases. Germline V CDR1 and CDR2: LNHDA, SQIVND (reference sequence). The CDR3 extends over 14 amino acids. Trimming removed 9 bases from V and 2 bases from J, with 17 bases in between. CDR3 residues: CASSKGGRAYEQYF. The CDR3 region has the DNA TGTGCCAGCTCCAAGGGGGGCAGGGCCTACGAGCAGTACTTC.

The chain has TRBV7-9 and TRBJ2-4, with D possibly being TRBD1 or TRBD2 (6 bases each). Trimming took off 3 bases at V and 5 bases at J, with 11 bases between the two ends. CDR3 length equals 14 residues. From germline, CDR1 is SEHNR and CDR2 FQNEAQ (reference sequence). The CDR3 DNA sequence: TGTGCCAGCAGCTTCGGGGGCGGGGAAAACATTCAGTACTTC. Its translation: CASSFGGGENIQYF.

The table lists this clonotype with a few counts. The rearrangement links TRBV6-1 to TRBJ2-1; D may be TRBD1 or TRBD2 (6 bases each). The length of the CDR3 is 17 residues. V was shortened by 3 bases and J by 0 bases, with 15 bases between the two germline ends. CDR1 MNHNS and CDR2 SASEGT come from the germline V gene. The CDR3 DNA reads as TGTGCCAGCAGTGACCTCAGGGGAGGAACCTCCTACAATGAGCAGTTCTTC. Amino acid sequence: CASSDLRGGTSYNEQFF.

This sequence joins TRBV6-2 or TRBV6-3 and TRBJ1-1, with D hard to call. Germline CDR1 reads MNHEY; CDR2 reads SVGEGT. The V gene lost 5 bases and the J gene lost 4 bases, with 14 bases spanning the gap. The CDR3 length is 14 residues. The CDR3 is CASSTPVSGTEAFF. DNA of the CDR3: TGTGCCAGCAGTACTCCAGTCTCGGGCACTGAAGCTTTCTTT.

The J gene is TRBJ1-1, the V gene TRBV7-2, with 8 bases identical to TRBD1. The CDR3 totals 14 residues. The V and J ends lost 5 bases and 3 bases, in that order; junction bases with no gene match: 5. The germline CDR1 and CDR2 sequences are SGHTA and FQGNSA. The DNA of the CDR3 is TGTGCCAGCAGCGCAGGGGGCCTCGACACTGAAGCTTTCTTT. Translated, it gives CASSAGGLDTEAFF.

The rearrangement joins TRBV4-2 to TRBJ2-3, with 8 bases lining up with TRBD2. The germline V gene has CDR1 LGHNA and CDR2 YNFKEQ. The CDR3 covers 18 residues. J gave up 0 bases and V 0 bases, and 8 bases lay outside the gene matches. In DNA form, the CDR3 reads TGTGCCAGCAGCCAAGATGGGCTAGCGGGCTCTAGCACAGATACGCAGTATTTT. Protein sequence: CASSQDGLAGSSTDTQYF.

This clonotype was recorded many times. J is TRBJ2-1 and V is TRBV5-6; 8 bases agree with TRBD2. Looked up from germline, CDR1 is SGHDT and CDR2 is YYEEEE. The CDR3 sequence is 14 residues long. With 3 bases clipped from V and 5 bases from J, the junction kept 4 bases outside the gene matches. CDR3 sequence reads: CASSSAGGNNEQFF. The CDR3 nucleotides are TGTGCCAGCAGCTCCGCGGGGGGCAACAATGAGCAGTTCTTC. The variable domain in full, with the rest retrieved from reference TRBV5-6 and TRBJ2-1, is DAGVTQSPTHLIKTRGQQVTLRCSPKSGHDTVSWYQQALGQGPQFIFQYYEEEERQRGNFPDRFSGHQFPNYSSELNVNALLLGDSALYLCASSSAGGNNEQFFGPGTRLTVL.

J is TRBJ2-7 and V is TRBV7-2, with D possibly being TRBD2 (6 bases). The V gene lost 3 bases and the J gene lost 3 bases, with 15 bases spanning the gap. This CDR3 is built from 15 residues. The germline CDR1 and CDR2 sequences are SGHTA and FQGNSA. CDR3 amino acids: CASSFPGLLLYEQYF. The CDR3 DNA sequence: TGTGCCAGCAGCTTTCCGGGACTGTTACTCTACGAGCAGTACTTC.

The chain joins TRBV27 to TRBJ2-1, with D uncertain. The CDR3 has 13 residues. From germline, CDR1 is MNHEY and CDR2 SMNVEV (reference sequence). Trimming stripped 7 bases from V and 4 bases from J, with 11 bases between. The DNA for the CDR3 is TGTGCCAGCAATCCCGGACCTTACAATGAGCAGTTCTTC. As protein: CASNPGPYNEQFF.

The sample holds many counts of this clonotype. The rearrangement joins TRBV27 to TRBJ2-3; TRBD2 might be the D (5 bases). The CDR3 covers 14 residues. The V end lost 5 bases, the J end lost 3 bases, and 12 bases lay between the germline ends. Germline assignment: CDR1 MNHEY and CDR2 SMNVEV (reference sequence). The CDR3: CASSKGVETDTQYF. CDR3 DNA: TGTGCCAGCAGTAAGGGAGTTGAAACAGATACGCAGTATTTT.

The CDR3 coding sequence is TGCAGCGTTGGCCAGCGGAGTTTCACAGATACGCAGTATTTT. Its protein product is CSVGQRSFTDTQYF. The chain has TRBV29-1 and TRBJ2-3, with TRBD2 as a possible D gene (5 bases). This CDR3 comprises 14 residues. Germline V gives CDR1 SQVTM, CDR2 ANQGSEA. Trimming took off 4 bases at V and 2 bases at J, with 13 bases between the two ends.

The J gene is TRBJ2-7, the V gene TRBV30; 7 nucleotides agree with TRBD1. Germline V gene sequence: CDR1 GTSNPN, CDR2 SVGIG (reference sequence). This CDR3 comprises 13 residues. The V and J ends lost 3 bases and 0 bases, in that order; junction bases with no gene match: 2. The CDR3 sequence is CAWSRDSSYEQYF. The CDR3 DNA reads as TGTGCCTGGAGCCGGGACAGCTCCTACGAGCAGTACTTC.

This clonotype appeared a few times. The chain recombines TRBV20-1 with TRBJ2-1, with 13 bases identical to TRBD2. With 6 bases clipped from V and 3 bases from J, the junction kept 5 bases outside the gene matches. The CDR3 is 15 amino acids. Germline V gene sequence: CDR1 DFQATT, CDR2 SNEGSKA (reference sequence). The chain's CDR3 is CSAGLAGAIYNEQFF. The CDR3 DNA reads TGCAGTGCAGGACTAGCGGGAGCTATCTACAATGAGCAGTTCTTC.

In its sample, this clonotype was seen many times. The rearrangement uses TRBV6-1 and TRBJ2-7; perhaps TRBD1 as D (6 bases). Trimming removed 3 bases from V and 1 base from J, with 13 bases in between. Germline CDR1 reads MNHNS; CDR2 reads SASEGT. The CDR3 spans 15 residues. The CDR3, as DNA: TGTGCCAGCAGTGAGGGCAGGGGACGGTCCTACGAGCAGTACTTC. It is translated as CASSEGRGRSYEQYF.

Comment on this clonotype: Given a much more abundant clone one base away, this may be a read error. V is TRBV12-3 or TRBV12-4 and J is TRBJ2-1; 7 bases agree with TRBD2. V shed 6 bases, J shed 4 bases, and the junction held 15 bases outside the gene matches. The CDR3 runs to 17 residues. CDR3 nucleotides: TGTGCCAGCAGCCGCCAGATCGGGCTAGCGGCTTACAATGAGCAGTTCTTC. Amino acid sequence: CASSRQIGLAAYNEQFF.

As to this clonotype: No conserved phenylalanine or tryptophan is present at the end of the CDR3, so a read error is the likely explanation. The chain recombines TRBV12-3 or TRBV12-4 with TRBJ2-1; D may be TRBD2 (5 bases). The CDR3 covers 12 residues. With 8 bases removed from V and 6 bases from J, the gap between germline ends came to 11 bases. The CDR3 DNA reads as TGTGCCAGCTCCCGTGCGGGCAATGAGCAGTTCCTC. Translated, it gives CASSRAGNEQFL.

In this sample, this clonotype turned up a few times. V gene TRBV28 combines with J gene TRBJ1-5; weak D call: TRBD1 (6 bases). Between the trimmed V and J ends, which lost 5 bases and 4 bases, there was a span of 21 bases. Germline-derived CDR1 and CDR2 are MDHEN and SYDVKM. This CDR3 spans 17 amino acids. CDR3 in DNA: TGTGCCAGCAGTCAGAGACCAAAACAGGGACCAAATCAGCCCCAGCATTTT. This encodes CASSQRPKQGPNQPQHF.

At least ten counts were recorded for this clonotype. The V call is TRBV7-3, the J call TRBJ2-1; D is unresolved. The V and J ends lost 2 bases and 6 bases respectively, with 8 bases between them. The CDR3 contains 13 residues. CDR1 and CDR2 (germline): SGHTA, FQGTGA. The CDR3 loop reads CASSLDSPNEQFF. The CDR3 region has the DNA TGTGCCAGCAGCTTAGACTCGCCCAATGAGCAGTTCTTC.